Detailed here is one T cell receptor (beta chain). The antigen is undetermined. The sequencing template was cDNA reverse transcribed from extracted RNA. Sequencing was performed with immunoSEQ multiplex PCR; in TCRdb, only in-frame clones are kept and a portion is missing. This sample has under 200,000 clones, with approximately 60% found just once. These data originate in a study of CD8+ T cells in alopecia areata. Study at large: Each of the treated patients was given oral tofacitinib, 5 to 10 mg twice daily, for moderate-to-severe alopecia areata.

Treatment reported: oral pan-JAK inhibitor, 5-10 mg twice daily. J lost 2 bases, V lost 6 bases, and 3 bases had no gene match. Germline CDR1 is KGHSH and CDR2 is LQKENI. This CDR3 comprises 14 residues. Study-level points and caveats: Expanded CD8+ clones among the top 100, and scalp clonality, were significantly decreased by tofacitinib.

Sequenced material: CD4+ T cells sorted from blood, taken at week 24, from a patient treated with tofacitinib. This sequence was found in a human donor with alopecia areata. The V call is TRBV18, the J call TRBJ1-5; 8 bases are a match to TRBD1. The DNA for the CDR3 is TGTGCCAGCTCCAGGGGGCTAGGCAATCAGCCCCAGCATTTT. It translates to CASSRGLGNQPQHF.